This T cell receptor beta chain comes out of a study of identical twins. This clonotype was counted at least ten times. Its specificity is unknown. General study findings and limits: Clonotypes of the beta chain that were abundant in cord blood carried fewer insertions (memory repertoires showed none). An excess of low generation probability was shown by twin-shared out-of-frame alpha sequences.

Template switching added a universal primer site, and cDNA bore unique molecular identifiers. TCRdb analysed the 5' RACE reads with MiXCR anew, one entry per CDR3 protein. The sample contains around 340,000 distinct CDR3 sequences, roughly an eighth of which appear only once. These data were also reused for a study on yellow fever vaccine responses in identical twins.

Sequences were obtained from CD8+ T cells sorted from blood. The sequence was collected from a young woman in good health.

This CDR3 reads CASSLSVGSYNEQFF. The CDR3 DNA sequence: TGTGCCAGCAGTTTAAGTGTGGGCTCCTACAATGAGCAGTTCTTC. J is TRBJ2-1 and V is TRBV27; D is unclear. V was cut by 2 bases and J by 0 bases, with 8 bases left in between. Germline V gene data show CDR1 as MNHEY and CDR2 as SMNVEV (reference sequence). The CDR3 loop spans 15 amino acids.